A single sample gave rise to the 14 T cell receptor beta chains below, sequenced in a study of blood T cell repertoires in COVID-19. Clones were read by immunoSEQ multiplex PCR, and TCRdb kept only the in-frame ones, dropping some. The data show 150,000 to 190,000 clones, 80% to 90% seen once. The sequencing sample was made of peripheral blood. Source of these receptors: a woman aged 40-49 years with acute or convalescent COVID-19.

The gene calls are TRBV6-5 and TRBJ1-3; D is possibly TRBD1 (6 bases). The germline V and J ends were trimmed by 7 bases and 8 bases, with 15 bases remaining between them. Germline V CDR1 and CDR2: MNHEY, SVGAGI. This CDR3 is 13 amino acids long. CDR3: CASTWTVGDTIYF. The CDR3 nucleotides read TGTGCCAGCACTTGGACAGTCGGAGACACCATATATTTT.

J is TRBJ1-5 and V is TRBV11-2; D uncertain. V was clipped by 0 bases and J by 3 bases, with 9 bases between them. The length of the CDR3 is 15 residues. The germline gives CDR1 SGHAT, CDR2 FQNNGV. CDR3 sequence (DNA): TGTGCCAGCAGCTTAGATCCCGGGTACAATCAGCCCCAGCATTTT. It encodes CASSLDPGYNQPQHF.

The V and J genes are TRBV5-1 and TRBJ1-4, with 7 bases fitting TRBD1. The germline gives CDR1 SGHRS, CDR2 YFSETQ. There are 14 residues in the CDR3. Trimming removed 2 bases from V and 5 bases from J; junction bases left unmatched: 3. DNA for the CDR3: TGCGCCAGCAGCTTTCAGGGGGTAAATGAAAAACTGTTTTTT. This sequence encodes CASSFQGVNEKLFF.

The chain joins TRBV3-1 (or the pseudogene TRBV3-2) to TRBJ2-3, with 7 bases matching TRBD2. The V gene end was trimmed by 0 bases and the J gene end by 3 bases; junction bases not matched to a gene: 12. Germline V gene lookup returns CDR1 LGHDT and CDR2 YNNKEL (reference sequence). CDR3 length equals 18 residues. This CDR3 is CASSQEGLGGRETDTQYF. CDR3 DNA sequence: TGTGCCAGCAGCCAAGAGGGGCTCGGCGGGAGAGAAACAGATACGCAGTATTTT.

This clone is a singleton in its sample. The chain's CDR3 is CAISESLGQGRTGYTF. CDR3 bases: TGTGCCATCAGTGAGTCCCTGGGACAGGGGCGGACTGGCTACACCTTC. The V and J genes are TRBV10-3 and TRBJ1-2; 10 positions match TRBD1. V was pared by 0 bases and J by 7 bases, with 8 bases of the junction left unmatched. Germline assignment: CDR1 ENHRY and CDR2 SYGVKD. CDR3 size: 16 residues.

This CDR3 is CASSAGDTEAFF. The CDR3 coding sequence is TGTGCCAGCAGCGCAGGGGACACTGAAGCTTTCTTT. The rearrangement joins TRBV7-9 to TRBJ1-1; D is possibly TRBD1 (6 bases). Germline V lookup: CDR1 SEHNR, CDR2 FQNEAQ (reference sequence). Trimming removed 5 bases at V and 3 bases at J, with 7 bases between. The CDR3 runs 12 residues.

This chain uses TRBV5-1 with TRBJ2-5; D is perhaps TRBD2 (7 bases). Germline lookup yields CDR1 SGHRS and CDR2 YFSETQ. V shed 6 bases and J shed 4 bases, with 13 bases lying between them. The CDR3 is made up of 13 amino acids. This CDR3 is CASNQGGGETQYF. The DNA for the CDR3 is TGCGCCAGCAATCAAGGGGGGGGAGAGACCCAGTACTTC.

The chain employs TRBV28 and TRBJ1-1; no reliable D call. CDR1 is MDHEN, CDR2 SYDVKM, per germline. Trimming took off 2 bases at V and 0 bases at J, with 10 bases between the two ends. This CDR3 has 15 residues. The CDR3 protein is CASSLRETMNTEAFF. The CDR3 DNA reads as TGTGCCAGCAGTTTACGGGAGACCATGAACACTGAAGCTTTCTTT.

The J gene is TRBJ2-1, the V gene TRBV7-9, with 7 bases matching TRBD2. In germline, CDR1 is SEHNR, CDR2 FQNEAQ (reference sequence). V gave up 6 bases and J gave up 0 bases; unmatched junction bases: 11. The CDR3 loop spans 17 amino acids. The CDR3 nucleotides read TGTGCCAGCAGAACTGGGGGAGGGCCTAGCTCCTACAATGAGCAGTTCTTC. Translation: CASRTGGGPSSYNEQFF.

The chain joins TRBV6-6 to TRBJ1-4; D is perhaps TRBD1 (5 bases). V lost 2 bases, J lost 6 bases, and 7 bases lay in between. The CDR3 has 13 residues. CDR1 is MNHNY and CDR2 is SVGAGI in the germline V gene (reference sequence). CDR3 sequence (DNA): TGTGCCAGCAGTTACAGGGGTCATGAAAAACTGTTTTTT. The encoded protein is CASSYRGHEKLFF.

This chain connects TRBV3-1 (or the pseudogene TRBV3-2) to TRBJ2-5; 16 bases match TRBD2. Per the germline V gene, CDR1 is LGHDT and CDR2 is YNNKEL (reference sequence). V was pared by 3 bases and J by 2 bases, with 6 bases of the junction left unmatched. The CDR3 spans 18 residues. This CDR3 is CASSQPGLAGGRQETQYF. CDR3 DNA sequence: TGTGCCAGCAGCCAGCCGGGACTAGCGGGAGGGCGACAAGAGACCCAGTACTTC.

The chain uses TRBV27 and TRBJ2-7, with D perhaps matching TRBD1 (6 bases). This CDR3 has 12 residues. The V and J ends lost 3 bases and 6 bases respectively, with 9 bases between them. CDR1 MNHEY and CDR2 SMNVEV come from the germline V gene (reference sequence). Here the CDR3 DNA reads TGTGCCAGCAGTTTTATAGGGGGCGAGCAGTACTTC. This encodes CASSFIGGEQYF.

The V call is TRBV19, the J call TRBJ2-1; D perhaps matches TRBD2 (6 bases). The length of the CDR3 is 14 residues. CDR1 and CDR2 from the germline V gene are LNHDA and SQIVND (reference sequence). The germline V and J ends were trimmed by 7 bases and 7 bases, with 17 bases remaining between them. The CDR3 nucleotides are TGTGCCAGTAATCCCGGGCTAGCGCTTAATGAGCAGTTCTTC. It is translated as CASNPGLALNEQFF.

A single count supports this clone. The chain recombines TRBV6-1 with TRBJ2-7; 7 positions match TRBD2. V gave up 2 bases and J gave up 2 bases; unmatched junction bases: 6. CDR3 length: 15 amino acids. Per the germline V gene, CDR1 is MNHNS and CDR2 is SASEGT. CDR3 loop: CASSERREPPYEQYF. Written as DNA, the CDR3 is TGTGCCAGCAGTGAAAGGCGGGAGCCCCCCTACGAGCAGTACTTC.